Listed here are 32 T cell receptor beta chains from one sample, sequenced in a study of a mutant IDH1 vaccine in newly diagnosed glioma (dated by TCRdb to 2020 to 2022). The sample's time point label, decoded: week 35, safety follow-up. A 20-mer mutant IDH1 peptide at 300 micrograms in Montanide made up each vaccine dose, which was injected subcutaneously together with topical imiquimod. No antigen has been assigned to these receptors. Libraries were made using the immunoSEQ multiplex PCR assay. TCRdb mirrors the immuneACCESS table, restricted to in-frame sequences. Some clones are absent from its copies; in checked studies, under half trace to an unresolved V gene, and the reason for the others is unknown. Counted in this sample were approximately 47,000 clones; 88% of them appeared once. Around 6% of the sample rests with the top ten. The sequences come from PBMCs, collected from a glioma patient whose treatment included an IDH1 peptide vaccine. The origin of the receptors is a woman in her 40s with glioma.

This clone has a handful of counts. V and J are TRBV9 and TRBJ2-3, with 14 positions matching TRBD2. CDR1 SGDLS and CDR2 YYNGEE come from the germline V gene. The J segment lost 5 bases and the V segment lost 0 bases, leaving 2 bases of the junction unmatched. CDR3 length: 16 residues. CDR3 sequence: CASSVVGTSGRDTQYF. The CDR3 region has the DNA TGTGCCAGCAGCGTAGTTGGGACTAGCGGGAGAGATACGCAGTATTTT.

There are a few counts of this clone. The rearrangement uses TRBV2 and TRBJ1-1, with D unresolved. The CDR3 extends over 14 amino acids. V was trimmed by 7 bases and J by 2 bases, leaving 14 bases between them. Looked up from germline, CDR1 is SNHLY and CDR2 is FYNNEI. DNA for the CDR3: TGTGCCAGCACCCAAGGAAGGACCAACACTGAAGCTTTCTTT. It specifies CASTQGRTNTEAFF.

The CDR3 is CASSLNPARGLSPLHF. CDR3 DNA: TGTGCCAGCAGCTTGAATCCAGCCAGGGGGCTTTCACCCCTCCACTTT. This sequence joins TRBV5-4 and TRBJ1-6; 8 bases fit TRBD1. Looked up from germline, CDR1 is SGHNT and CDR2 is YYREEE (reference sequence). Unmatched junction bases numbered 9, after V lost 1 base and J lost 9 bases. The CDR3 is made up of 16 amino acids. Together with reference TRBV5-4 and TRBJ1-6, the CDR3 gives the full variable domain: ETGVTQSPTHLIKTRGQQVTLRCSSQSGHNTVSWYQQALGQGPQFIFQYYREEENGRGNFPPRFSGLQFPNYSSELNVNALELDDSALYLCASSLNPARGLSPLHFGNGTRLTVT.

This clone has more than one count but fewer than ten. The V call is TRBV29-1, the J call TRBJ2-2, with D possibly being TRBD1 (6 bases). Looked up from germline, CDR1 is SQVTM and CDR2 is ANQGSEA. The CDR3 runs to 12 residues. The germline V and J ends were trimmed by 2 bases and 6 bases, with 7 bases remaining between them. The CDR3 here is CSVEPGAGELFF. DNA of the CDR3: TGCAGCGTTGAACCAGGGGCCGGGGAGCTGTTTTTT.

The chain joins TRBV30 to TRBJ2-2; D unresolved. The germline gives CDR1 GTSNPN, CDR2 SVGIG (reference sequence). This CDR3 spans 12 amino acids. Between the trimmed V and J ends, which lost 8 bases and 3 bases, there was a span of 10 bases. CDR3 residues: CAPRQDTGELFF. CDR3 nucleotide sequence: TGTGCCCCCCGGCAAGACACCGGGGAGCTGTTTTTT.

This rearrangement joins TRBV27 to TRBJ2-3; TRBD2 matches at 9 bases. The V gene end was trimmed by 7 bases and the J gene end by 2 bases; junction bases not matched to a gene: 4. The CDR3 totals 14 residues. The germline CDR1 and CDR2 sequences are MNHEY and SMNVEV (reference sequence). The CDR3 region has the DNA TGTGCCAGCAAGGGCGGGAGGGCCACAGATACGCAGTATTTT. Residues: CASKGGRATDTQYF.

This clone was observed a single time. The chain recombines TRBV10-1 with TRBJ2-1, with 8 bases fitting TRBD2. This CDR3 comprises 14 residues. Germline V lookup: CDR1 WNHNN, CDR2 SYGVQD (reference sequence). V lost 5 bases and J lost 10; bases outside the gene matches: 10. The CDR3, as DNA: TGCGCCAGCAGTAGCGGGGGTCTGGCTCCCGAGCAGTTCTTC. It is translated as CASSSGGLAPEQFF.

The chain joins TRBV27 to TRBJ2-2, with 8 positions matching TRBD2. The CDR3 is 16 amino acids. The V and J ends lost 0 bases and 5 bases, in that order; junction bases with no gene match: 5. CDR1 MNHEY and CDR2 SMNVEV come from the germline V gene (reference sequence). The CDR3 nucleotides read TGTGCCAGCAGTTTATCTAGCGGGATCGTAACCGGGGAGCTGTTTTTT. Amino acid sequence: CASSLSSGIVTGELFF.

This chain uses TRBV6-6 with TRBJ2-2; D tentatively fits TRBD1 or TRBD2 (5 bases each). The CDR3 is made up of 16 amino acids. CDR1 MNHNY and CDR2 SVGAGI come from the germline V gene (reference sequence). Trimming stripped 0 bases from V and 4 bases from J, with 12 bases between. CDR3 in amino acids: CASSYSSAGGTGELFF. In DNA form, the CDR3 reads TGTGCCAGCAGTTACTCGAGTGCTGGGGGCACCGGGGAGCTGTTTTTT.

The chain couples TRBV5-1 to TRBJ2-2; 12 nucleotides agree with TRBD1. V gave up 4 bases and J gave up 2 bases; unmatched junction bases: 3. The length of the CDR3 is 16 residues. From germline, CDR1 is SGHRS and CDR2 YFSETQ. As DNA, the CDR3 is TGCGCCAGCAGCGTCGGGACAGGGGGCAACACCGGGGAGCTGTTTTTT. Translation gives CASSVGTGGNTGELFF.

This chain uses TRBV20-1 with TRBJ1-1; weak D call: TRBD1 (6 bases). The germline gives CDR1 DFQATT, CDR2 SNEGSKA (reference sequence). V gave up 3 bases and J gave up 7 bases, with 9 bases separating them. The CDR3 is 11 amino acids. As DNA, the CDR3 is TGCAGTGCTAGTAGACAGGTTGAAGCTTTCTTT. This translates into CSASRQVEAFF.

The V gene is TRBV7-9, the J gene TRBJ2-5; 11 bases are shared with TRBD1. Germline values: CDR1 SEHNR, CDR2 FQNEAQ (reference sequence). There are 14 residues in the CDR3. The V segment lost 5 bases and the J segment 3 bases; nucleotides outside the gene matches: 2. The CDR3 sequence: CASSRTGGKETQYF. In DNA, the CDR3 is TGTGCCAGCAGCCGGACAGGGGGCAAAGAGACCCAGTACTTC.

This rearrangement joins TRBV6-5 to TRBJ2-2, with D perhaps matching TRBD1 (5 bases). This CDR3 has 13 amino acids. V was pared by 5 bases and J by 4 bases, with 8 bases between. The germline CDR1 and CDR2 sequences are MNHEY and SVGAGI. CDR3 in DNA: TGTGCCAGCAGTCAGGGCAGCACCGGGGAGCTGTTTTTT. It is translated as CASSQGSTGELFF.

The V and J genes are TRBV27 and TRBJ2-5, with TRBD1 matching over 7 bases. The closer fit of TRBJ2-7 to the DNA end suggests the J call may be wrong. The CDR3 has 14 residues. CDR1 is MNHEY and CDR2 is SMNVEV in the germline V gene (reference sequence). The CDR3 nucleotides read TGTGCCAGCAGTTTATCGGGACAGTACTACGAGCAGTACTTC. This sequence encodes CASSLSGQYYEQYF.

The chain recombines TRBV5-4 with TRBJ2-1; D might be TRBD1 (7 bases). CDR3 length equals 15 residues. The germline CDR1 and CDR2 sequences are SGHNT and YYREEE (reference sequence). The V and J ends lost 0 bases and 3 bases respectively, with 10 bases between them. CDR3 amino acids: CASSLGGDSYNEQFF. CDR3 nucleotides: TGTGCCAGCAGCTTGGGGGGGGACAGCTACAATGAGCAGTTCTTC.

This clone was seen once. The chain links TRBV5-1 to TRBJ1-4; D remains unclear. The CDR3 spans 15 residues. V gave up 5 bases and J gave up 2 bases, with 13 bases separating them. Germline V gives CDR1 SGHRS, CDR2 YFSETQ. The CDR3 bases are TGCGCCAGCAGTCCCGGCGGGAACACTAATGAAAAACTGTTTTTT. Its protein is CASSPGGNTNEKLFF.

The chain uses TRBV28 and TRBJ2-7; the D is unclear. The CDR3 runs to 15 residues. Trimming pared 2 bases from V and 3 bases from J, leaving 14 bases between. The germline V gene has CDR1 MDHEN and CDR2 SYDVKM. The CDR3 reads CASSLRSLIFYEQYF. In DNA form, the CDR3 reads TGTGCCAGCAGTTTAAGGAGTCTAATTTTCTACGAGCAGTACTTC.

This clone was detected once. The rearrangement uses TRBV4-3 and TRBJ2-3; D gene unclear. V lost 1 base to trimming and J lost 0 bases, with 5 bases between them. The CDR3 totals 14 residues. Germline CDR1 LGHNA, CDR2 YSLEER. The CDR3 bases are TGCGCCAGCAGCCAAGTAGCCAGCACAGATACGCAGTATTTT. This translates into CASSQVASTDTQYF.

This clone was seen just once. The chain couples TRBV9 to TRBJ2-2; a weak D match, TRBD2 (6 bases). The CDR3 is made up of 15 amino acids. V lost 1 base and J 2 bases, leaving 9 bases between the germline ends. CDR1 is SGDLS and CDR2 is YYNGEE in the germline V gene. The CDR3 DNA follows: TGTGCCAGCAGCGTAATTAGCGGTAACACCGGGGAGCTGTTTTTT. Amino acids: CASSVISGNTGELFF.

This clone appeared once. The chain is built from TRBV11-2 and TRBJ1-2, with a weak D call TRBD1 (6 bases). Germline V gene data show CDR1 as SGHAT and CDR2 as FQNNGV. This CDR3 is 14 amino acids long. V was trimmed by 5 bases and J by 3 bases, leaving 13 bases between them. This chain's CDR3 is CASSAHREDYGYTF. The CDR3 nucleotides are TGTGCCAGCAGCGCTCACAGGGAGGACTATGGCTACACCTTC.

This sequence joins TRBV5-5 and TRBJ2-7; D is ambiguous. The CDR3 sequence is 11 residues long. V was pared by 0 bases and J by 4 bases, with 2 bases between. Germline V gene sequence: CDR1 SGHKS, CDR2 YYEKEE (reference sequence). CDR3 loop: CASSLDYEQYF. Written as DNA, the CDR3 is TGTGCCAGCAGCTTGGATTACGAGCAGTACTTC.

This chain links TRBV19 with TRBJ1-5; D is possibly TRBD1 (6 bases). Trimming took 0 bases from V and 0 from J, leaving 15 bases between them. The germline V gene encodes CDR1 LNHDA and CDR2 SQIVND (reference sequence). The CDR3 runs 18 residues. The CDR3: CASSIDGGAVYSNQPQHF. For the CDR3, the DNA is TGTGCCAGTAGTATAGATGGGGGGGCGGTTTATAGCAATCAGCCCCAGCATTTT.

This rearrangement joins TRBV7-6 to TRBJ2-3; TRBD1 might be the D (6 bases). The CDR3 consists of 16 residues. CDR1 SGHVS and CDR2 FNYEAQ come from the germline V gene. Trimming took off 0 bases at V and 2 bases at J, with 12 bases between the two ends. The DNA for the CDR3 is TGTGCCAGCAGCTTAGCCTCCGGGACAACCACAGATACGCAGTATTTT. It codes for CASSLASGTTTDTQYF.

This sequence joins TRBV18 and TRBJ2-1, with D possibly being TRBD1 (5 bases). The germline V gene has CDR1 KGHSH and CDR2 LQKENI. Trimming left V 1 base short and J 5 bases short, with 9 bases between. The CDR3 is 14 amino acids. The chain's CDR3 is CASSPLREDNEQFF. CDR3 sequence (DNA): TGTGCCAGCTCACCACTCAGGGAAGACAATGAGCAGTTCTTC.

This clone was seen a few times. The V and J genes are TRBV19 and TRBJ1-1; TRBD1 matches 8 bases. Germline CDR1 and CDR2: LNHDA and SQIVND (reference sequence). The CDR3 has 13 amino acids. Trimming cost V 6 bases and J 4 bases; bases outside gene matches: 4. CDR3 DNA sequence: TGTGCCAGTAGAGGACAGGGTTTCACTGAAGCTTTCTTT. It codes for CASRGQGFTEAFF. The complete variable domain, with remaining parts taken from reference TRBV19 and TRBJ1-1, reads DGGITQSPKYLFRKEGQNVTLSCEQNLNHDAMYWYRQDPGQGLRLIYYSQIVNDFQKGDIAEGYSVSREKKESFPLTVTSAQKNPTAFYLCASRGQGFTEAFFGQGTRLTVV.

This clone was seen a few times. The chain recombines TRBV30 with TRBJ1-2, with D possibly being TRBD1 (6 bases). This CDR3 region has 11 residues. Germline V CDR1 and CDR2: GTSNPN, SVGIG (reference sequence). The V end was cut by 5 bases, the J end by 4 bases, with 8 bases between. The CDR3 DNA follows: TGTGCCTGGGGACAGTTCTATGGCTACACCTTC. Protein product: CAWGQFYGYTF.

Note on this clone: One end of the junction does not line up with germline, which may come from a read error. This chain connects TRBV7-7 to TRBJ1-3, with unresolved D. Per the germline V gene, CDR1 is SSHAT and CDR2 is FNYEAQ (reference sequence). This CDR3 is built from 18 residues. The CDR3 sequence: CASSPTPGPPTLGNTIYF. CDR3 coding DNA: TGTGCTAGCAGCCCCACCCCTGGGCCCCCCACACTCGGAAACACCATATATTTT.

The gene calls are TRBV6-6 and TRBJ1-2; 9 bases are a match to TRBD1. From germline, CDR1 is MNHNY and CDR2 SVGAGI (reference sequence). V trimming: 6 bases; J trimming: 2 bases; junction bases outside the gene matches: 7. The CDR3 covers 15 residues. The CDR3 protein is CASSDGGTGNYGYTF. In DNA form, the CDR3 reads TGTGCCAGCAGCGACGGCGGGACAGGGAACTATGGCTACACCTTC.

The chain links TRBV5-1 to TRBJ2-1; 10 bases are shared with TRBD1. The CDR3 contains 15 residues. V lost 4 bases, J lost 7 bases, and 8 bases stayed unmatched. Germline V gene data show CDR1 as SGHRS and CDR2 as YFSETQ. The CDR3 loop is CASSPGTGAGNEQFF. CDR3 sequence (DNA): TGCGCCAGCAGCCCCGGGACAGGGGCGGGAAATGAGCAGTTCTTC.

This clone was observed once. CDR3 in amino acids: CASHTEGGGAYEQYF. The CDR3 coding sequence is TGCGCCAGCCACACGGAGGGCGGGGGGGCTTACGAGCAGTACTTC. The rearrangement joins TRBV5-1 to TRBJ2-7, with 9 bases that match TRBD2. Losses at the gene ends were 7 bases for V and 4 bases for J; bases not matched to a gene: 12. This CDR3 contains 15 residues. Germline CDR1 reads SGHRS; CDR2 reads YFSETQ.

The J gene is TRBJ2-4, the V gene TRBV6-1; D is possibly TRBD1 (5 bases). Germline CDR1 reads MNHNS; CDR2 reads SASEGT. The CDR3 sequence is 13 residues long. V was clipped by 6 bases and J by 0 bases, with 6 bases between them. CDR3 coding DNA: TGTGCCAGCAGGGGGCTAGCCAAAAACATTCAGTACTTC. The encoded protein is CASRGLAKNIQYF.

The chain recombines TRBV7-2 with TRBJ1-1; weak D call: TRBD1 (5 bases). V was cut by 1 base and J by 2 bases, with 14 bases left in between. Germline CDR1 and CDR2: SGHTA and FQGNSA. The CDR3 totals 16 residues. Here the CDR3 DNA reads TGTGCCAGCAGCTTAGTGGCAACAGGCCCTAACACTGAAGCTTTCTTT. This gives the protein CASSLVATGPNTEAFF.